The 22 T cell receptor beta chains below all came from one sample that was sequenced in a study of CD8 T cells in ankylosing spondylitis. TCRdb reprocessed the 5' RACE reads via MiXCR and lists one record per CDR3 protein. The table shows about 140,000 distinct CDR3 sequences, with about 7% occurring only once. Material for sequencing was blood, either unsorted or a sorted T cell fraction (not recorded which). The receptors originated from a female donor with ankylosing spondylitis or in good health (not recorded which).

This clonotype occurred many times. The V and J genes are TRBV13 and TRBJ1-1, with unresolved D. Trimming left V 0 bases short and J 5 bases short, with 10 bases between. The germline V gene has CDR1 PRHDT and CDR2 FYEKMQ (reference sequence). The CDR3 loop spans 14 amino acids. The CDR3 DNA reads as TGTGCCAGCAGCTTAGGACGGGGAAGGACTGAAGCTTTCTTT. It codes for CASSLGRGRTEAFF.

About this clonotype itself: A much larger clone lies one base from this, so it may be a read error. This chain uses TRBV20-1 with TRBJ1-1, with D unresolved. This CDR3 comprises 16 residues. Germline V lookup: CDR1 DFQATT, CDR2 SNEGSKA (reference sequence). The CDR3 DNA follows: TGCAGTACTAGAGATCCCCGGGTGTCCCGGAACACTGAAGCTTTCTTT. Its protein product is CSTRDPRVSRNTEAFF.

Ten or more counts support this clonotype. CDR3 sequence: CATSVNGGYTF. The CDR3 nucleotides read TGTGCCACCAGTGTTAACGGTGGCTACACCTTC. J is TRBJ1-2 and V is TRBV24-1, with D uncertain. The CDR3 loop spans 11 amino acids. The germline CDR1 and CDR2 sequences are KGHDR and SFDVKD. The V end lost 5 bases, the J end lost 7 bases, and 7 bases lay between the germline ends.

This clonotype was seen repeatedly, ten times or more. The CDR3 sequence: CASSSAGGDEQFF. CDR3 bases: TGCGCCAGCAGCTCAGCGGGGGGCGATGAGCAGTTCTTC. This chain connects TRBV5-1 to TRBJ2-1, with 9 bases fitting TRBD2. The V gene's germline CDR1 is SGHRS and CDR2 YFSETQ. The CDR3 runs 13 residues. After removal of 3 bases from V and 8 bases from J, the junction contained 3 bases not matched to a gene.

This clonotype was recorded at least ten times. This chain connects TRBV6-5 to TRBJ2-3; D is possibly TRBD2 (6 bases). The CDR3 loop spans 15 amino acids. V lost 3 bases and J 0 bases, leaving 10 bases between the germline ends. Per germline, CDR1 MNHEY and CDR2 SVGAGI. The CDR3 protein is CASSYFSGSTDTQYF. The CDR3 DNA sequence: TGTGCCAGCAGTTATTTCAGCGGGAGCACAGATACGCAGTATTTT.

In this sample, this clonotype turned up many times. The chain is built from TRBV5-1 and TRBJ2-7; TRBD2 matches 9 bases. Germline-derived CDR1 and CDR2 are SGHRS and YFSETQ. The CDR3 is 14 residues long. Losses at the gene ends were 0 bases for V and 5 bases for J; bases not matched to a gene: 3. The CDR3 nucleotides are TGCGCCAGCAGCTTGGCTAGCGGGGTGAACGAGCAGTACTTC. Protein product: CASSLASGVNEQYF.

This clonotype was counted at least ten times. The rearrangement joins TRBV7-3 to TRBJ2-1, with TRBD2 matching 9 bases. This CDR3 is built from 15 residues. Germline CDR1 and CDR2: SGHTA and FQGTGA. Trimming removed 3 bases from V and 2 bases from J; junction bases left unmatched: 2. The CDR3 here is CASSLGLAPYNEQFF. As DNA, the CDR3 is TGTGCCAGCAGCTTGGGACTAGCCCCCTACAATGAGCAGTTCTTC.

This clonotype was counted between two and nine times. This rearrangement joins TRBV7-9 to TRBJ2-4; a possible D gene is TRBD1 (6 bases). Germline V gene data show CDR1 as SEHNR and CDR2 as FQNEAQ (reference sequence). The CDR3 is made up of 15 amino acids. V lost 1 base to trimming and J lost 8 bases, with 15 bases between them. CDR3 sequence reads: CASSLGAEPGDIQYF. The CDR3 bases are TGTGCCAGCAGCTTAGGTGCAGAGCCAGGGGACATTCAGTACTTC. The full variable domain, completed using reference TRBV7-9 and TRBJ2-4, is DTGVSQNPRHKITKRGQNVTFRCDPISEHNRLYWYRQTLGQGPEFLTYFQNEAQLEKSRLLSDRFSAERPKGSFSTLEIQRTEQGDSAMYLCASSLGAEPGDIQYFGAGTRLSVL.

This clonotype was seen repeatedly, ten times or more. The genes are TRBV28 and TRBJ2-2; TRBD2 might be the D (6 bases). Trimming removed 4 bases from V and 0 bases from J, with 12 bases in between. The CDR3 has 16 residues. From germline, CDR1 is MDHEN and CDR2 SYDVKM. For the CDR3, the DNA is TGTGCCAGCAGTTCCCCGGGGGAGGCGAACACCGGGGAGCTGTTTTTT. It codes for CASSSPGEANTGELFF.

The genes are TRBV6-2 or TRBV6-3 and TRBJ1-6; TRBD1 matches 9 bases. V trimming: 6 bases; J trimming: 7 bases; junction bases outside the gene matches: 13. CDR3 size: 17 residues. Germline V gene sequence: CDR1 MNHEY, CDR2 SVGEGT. CDR3 DNA: TGTGCCAGCAGAGAAGGACAGGGGTTTGCCGGGAATTCACCCCTCCACTTT. Translation: CASREGQGFAGNSPLHF.

For this clonotype: A single base separates this from a much larger clone, so it may be a read error. The chain employs TRBV24-1 and TRBJ2-2; maybe TRBD2 (5 bases). The ends were cut back, 4 bases at V and 4 bases at J, with 6 bases in the middle. Germline values: CDR1 KGHDR, CDR2 SFDVKD. CDR3 length equals 13 residues. In nucleotides, the CDR3 is TGTGCCACCAGTGAGCGGGCCACCGGGGAGCTGTTTTTT. Translation: CATSERATGELFF.

This clonotype was picked up many times. The CDR3 loop reads CASSLEQGNNSPLHF. CDR3 bases: TGCGCCAGCAGCTTGGAACAGGGTAATAATTCACCCCTCCACTTT. This rearrangement joins TRBV5-1 to TRBJ1-6; TRBD1 is a possible D gene (6 bases). The CDR3 has 15 amino acids. Trimming stripped 0 bases from V and 5 bases from J, with 9 bases between. Germline V lookup: CDR1 SGHRS, CDR2 YFSETQ.

The chain couples TRBV9 to TRBJ1-5; D uncertain. This CDR3 is built from 14 residues. Trimming stripped 2 bases from V and 0 bases from J, with 6 bases between. Germline loops: CDR1 SGDLS, CDR2 YYNGEE. The CDR3 here is CASSVAGSNQPQHF. In DNA, the CDR3 is TGTGCCAGCAGCGTCGCGGGTAGCAATCAGCCCCAGCATTTT.

The chain combines TRBV6-2 or TRBV6-3 with TRBJ1-1, with D unclear. The CDR3 contains 14 residues. V dropped 1 base and J dropped 4 bases, with 10 bases sitting between them. Germline V gene sequence: CDR1 MNHEY, CDR2 SVGEGT. The CDR3 DNA sequence: TGTGCCAGCAGTTACTTGGGTACGGGCACTGAAGCTTTCTTT. Its protein is CASSYLGTGTEAFF.

This clonotype has a handful of counts. The genes are TRBV6-2 or TRBV6-3 and TRBJ1-5; D call uncertain. With 7 bases removed from V and 3 bases from J, the gap between germline ends came to 13 bases. The CDR3 length is 14 residues. Germline V gives CDR1 MNHEY, CDR2 SVGEGT. CDR3 sequence reads: CASKFWQDNQPQHF. The CDR3 region has the DNA TGTGCCAGCAAGTTTTGGCAAGACAATCAGCCCCAGCATTTT.

There are many counts of this clonotype. J is TRBJ2-5 and V is TRBV12-3 or TRBV12-4; 11 bases fit TRBD1. V dropped 4 bases and J dropped 5; count of bases not matched to a gene: 9. The CDR3 loop spans 16 amino acids. CDR3 nucleotide sequence: TGTGCCAGCAGTTCCGGACAGGGGGCTGGTCATGAGACCCAGTACTTC. Encoded protein: CASSSGQGAGHETQYF.

This clonotype appeared many times. The rearrangement links TRBV4-1 to TRBJ1-2; D is undetermined. CDR3 length equals 15 residues. The V and J ends lost 2 bases and 6 bases respectively, with 16 bases between them. Germline V gene lookup returns CDR1 MGHRA and CDR2 YSYEKL. The CDR3 region is CASSQQELSTNGYTF. In nucleotides, the CDR3 is TGCGCCAGCAGCCAACAGGAACTTTCAACAAATGGCTACACCTTC.

The chain recombines TRBV4-1 with TRBJ1-6; perhaps TRBD1 as D (5 bases). Looked up from germline, CDR1 is MGHRA and CDR2 is YSYEKL. The CDR3 runs 18 residues. V was clipped by 4 bases and J by 8 bases, with 24 bases between them. Written as DNA, the CDR3 is TGCGCCAGCAGCCGCATCGTGACAGCGCTGGGAGGGGATTCACCCCTCCACTTT. Translation gives CASSRIVTALGGDSPLHF.

A remark on this clonotype: A much larger clone differs from this one at a single base, so this may be a read error. V is TRBV7-9 and J is TRBJ1-1; 8 nucleotides align to TRBD1. From germline, CDR1 is SEHNR and CDR2 FQNEAQ (reference sequence). The CDR3 loop spans 14 amino acids. The CDR3: CVSSQGQANTEAFF. The CDR3 DNA follows: TGTGTCAGCAGCCAGGGACAGGCGAACACTGAAGCTTTCTTT.

This clonotype was counted ten times or more. The chain has TRBV20-1 and TRBJ1-1; TRBD1 is a possible D gene (5 bases). The CDR3 length is 16 residues. Germline CDR1 is DFQATT and CDR2 is SNEGSKA (reference sequence). V was pared by 0 bases and J by 0 bases, with 14 bases between. CDR3 bases: TGCAGTGCTAGAGAGGTGCAGGGAGGATTGAACACTGAAGCTTTCTTT. This gives the protein CSAREVQGGLNTEAFF.

This clonotype was seen ten or more times. The rearrangement uses TRBV7-3 and TRBJ1-1, with 8 nucleotides matching TRBD1. This CDR3 has 15 residues. Germline V gives CDR1 SGHTA, CDR2 FQGTGA. J was trimmed by 5 bases and V by 0 bases; bases with no gene match: 5. The CDR3 coding sequence is TGTGCCAGCAGCTTAACCAGGGGGCCAGGAACTGAAGCTTTCTTT. It yields the protein CASSLTRGPGTEAFF.

This clonotype has at least ten counts. This sequence joins TRBV12-3 or TRBV12-4 and TRBJ2-7; no firm D call. V was trimmed by 2 bases and J by 3 bases, leaving 8 bases between them. This CDR3 comprises 13 residues. The CDR3 nucleotides read TGTGCCAGCAGTTTACAGGAATACTACGAGCAGTACTTC. Translated: CASSLQEYYEQYF.